This T cell receptor beta chain comes out of a study of blood T cell repertoires in COVID-19. As for the study in general: Both acute and convalescent COVID-19 samples were obtained from the United States, Italy and Spain. From T cells, B-cell-depleted T cells, or PBMCs came the material, which was cDNA or gDNA.

CDR3 length equals 14 residues. Germline V lookup: CDR1 MNHEY, CDR2 SMNVEV (reference sequence). V lost 8 bases, J lost 8 bases, and 19 bases lay in between. Original data processing: Quantification of nucleated cells was approximated via reference gene primer amplification. Sequencing used immunoSEQ multiplex PCR; TCRdb keeps in-frame clones, though not all of them. The V and J calls and clone size come from that table; D and trimming were worked out from the DNA. This table holds some 150,000 clones, roughly nine tenths found once. While infection was still active, Seattle patients were enrolled and then followed longitudinally.

The chain is built from TRBV27 and TRBJ2-1; tentatively, D is TRBD2 (5 bases). This TCR derives from a woman aged 60 to 75 with COVID-19, enrolled during active disease. What was sequenced was peripheral blood. CDR3: CASALSRGSHEQFF. The CDR3 DNA reads as TGTGCCAGCGCCCTTAGCAGAGGGTCACATGAGCAGTTCTTC.